The 15 T cell receptor beta chains presented below share a single source sample, sequenced in a study of beta chain features in type 1 diabetes. Study-wide points: Researchers report that Type 1 diabetes patients had moderately but significantly shorter TCRB CDR3s across all four CD4+ subsets.

These receptors have no identified antigens. Sequenced material consisted of expressed TCRB transcripts (all of the isolated RNA was reverse transcribed). Assay used: immunoSEQ multiplex PCR; TCRdb lists only in-frame clones, some missing. This sample has approximately 70,000 clones, with roughly 50% found just once. Sequencing input: central memory CD4+ T cells from blood. The receptors were sampled from a man younger than 45 with type 1 diabetes.

This chain connects TRBV2 to TRBJ2-7; D might be TRBD2 (5 bases). In germline, CDR1 is SNHLY, CDR2 FYNNEI. The V end was cut by 10 bases, the J end by 3 bases, with 10 bases between. This CDR3 comprises 11 residues. Here the CDR3 DNA reads TGTGCCACCTCTAGCCTCTACGAGCAGTACTTC. This translates into CATSSLYEQYF. The full variable domain, completed using reference TRBV2 and TRBJ2-7, is EPEVTQTPSHQVTQMGQEVILRCVPISNHLYFYWYRQILGQKVEFLVSFYNNEISEKSEIFDDQFSVERPDGSNFTLKIRSTKLEDSAMYFCATSSLYEQYFGPGTRLTVT.

The chain carries TRBV19 and TRBJ2-1, with TRBD1 identical over 12 bases. The length of the CDR3 is 15 residues. V was clipped by 6 bases and J by 8 bases; unmatched bases: 8. The germline V gene encodes CDR1 LNHDA and CDR2 SQIVND (reference sequence). CDR3 nucleotides: TGTGCCAGTAGCCTATACGGGACAGGGGGCGATGAGCAGTTCTTC. This codes for CASSLYGTGGDEQFF.

The chain recombines TRBV6-1 with TRBJ2-1; D gene unclear. CDR1 MNHNS and CDR2 SASEGT come from the germline V gene. The V gene lost 8 bases and the J gene lost 4 bases, with 9 bases spanning the gap. The length of the CDR3 is 12 residues. The CDR3 sequence is CASYELYNEQFF. CDR3 coding DNA: TGTGCCAGCTACGAACTATACAATGAGCAGTTCTTC.

This clone was counted a few times. V gene TRBV7-8 combines with J gene TRBJ2-2, with no clear D. Germline assignment: CDR1 SGHVS and CDR2 FQNEAQ. Trimming cost V 4 bases and J 4 bases, with 13 bases left between them. This CDR3 has 15 amino acids. CDR3 protein: CASSSPLQATGELFF. CDR3 coding DNA: TGTGCCAGCAGCTCGCCCCTCCAGGCCACCGGGGAGCTGTTTTTT.

This clone was counted a single time. The chain joins TRBV29-1 to TRBJ2-7; the D gene is possibly TRBD1 (5 bases). This CDR3 spans 11 amino acids. V gave up 7 bases and J gave up 1 base, with 8 bases separating them. The germline CDR1 and CDR2 sequences are SQVTM and ANQGSEA. Here the CDR3 reads CSAQGSYEQYF. CDR3 DNA sequence: TGCAGCGCCCAGGGTTCCTACGAGCAGTACTTC.

This chain joins TRBV19 and TRBJ1-6; D ambiguous. CDR1 and CDR2 (germline): LNHDA, SQIVND (reference sequence). The CDR3 has 13 amino acids. Trimming removed 6 bases from V and 6 bases from J, with 9 bases in between. Here the CDR3 reads CASSPSGNSPLHF. CDR3 DNA sequence: TGTGCCAGTAGCCCAAGCGGTAATTCACCCCTCCACTTT. Supplemented by reference TRBV19 and TRBJ1-6, the full variable domain reads DGGITQSPKYLFRKEGQNVTLSCEQNLNHDAMYWYRQDPGQGLRLIYYSQIVNDFQKGDIAEGYSVSREKKESFPLTVTSAQKNPTAFYLCASSPSGNSPLHFGNGTRLTVT.

V gene TRBV6-1 combines with J gene TRBJ1-1; D is unresolved. The CDR3 is 12 residues long. Trimming took 7 bases from V and 6 from J, leaving 12 bases between them. Germline CDR1 MNHNS, CDR2 SASEGT. CDR3 in amino acids: CASTTGVSEAFF. The CDR3 nucleotides are TGTGCCAGCACTACCGGGGTCTCTGAAGCTTTCTTT.

This clone showed up just a few times. The chain joins TRBV6-1 to TRBJ2-7; TRBD1 is a possible D gene (6 bases). The V and J ends lost 7 bases and 4 bases respectively, with 8 bases between them. Germline loops: CDR1 MNHNS, CDR2 SASEGT. The CDR3 sequence is 11 residues long. For the CDR3, the DNA is TGTGCCAGCACCGACAGGTACGAGCAGTACTTC. As protein: CASTDRYEQYF.

This chain connects TRBV7-8 to TRBJ2-2; D gene ambiguous. The CDR3 covers 13 residues. The germline V gene encodes CDR1 SGHVS and CDR2 FQNEAQ. V was shortened by 4 bases and J by 5 bases, with 8 bases between the two germline ends. CDR3 in amino acids: CASSSRRTGELFF. The DNA for the CDR3 is TGTGCCAGCAGCTCTAGAAGGACCGGGGAGCTGTTTTTT.

The chain is built from TRBV11-2 and TRBJ2-3; tentative D call: TRBD2 (6 bases). Germline assignment: CDR1 SGHAT and CDR2 FQNNGV. This CDR3 contains 15 residues. Deletions cut 7 bases from V and 2 bases from J, with 16 bases between. CDR3 DNA: TGTGCCAGCACGTTTAGCGGTCCTCTCACAGATACGCAGTATTTT. Translated: CASTFSGPLTDTQYF.

V is TRBV5-1 and J is TRBJ2-7, with 10 bases identical to TRBD2. Germline values: CDR1 SGHRS, CDR2 YFSETQ. There are 18 residues in the CDR3. J lost 2 bases, V lost 3 bases, and 14 bases had no gene match. The CDR3 is CASSYIPVSGRTAYEQYF. CDR3 nucleotides: TGCGCCAGCAGCTACATCCCCGTTAGCGGGAGGACTGCCTACGAGCAGTACTTC.

The genes are TRBV9 and TRBJ1-3; TRBD1 matches at 8 bases. Germline CDR1 reads SGDLS; CDR2 reads YYNGEE. Germline trimming cut 3 bases from V and 3 bases from J; bases unmatched to any gene: 2. This CDR3 spans 14 amino acids. The CDR3 region is CASSAGGFGNTIYF. The CDR3 DNA is TGTGCCAGCAGCGCAGGGGGCTTTGGAAACACCATATATTTT. Using reference TRBV9 and TRBJ1-3 for the parts outside the CDR3, the full variable domain is DSGVTQTPKHLITATGQRVTLRCSPRSGDLSVYWYQQSLDQGLQFLIQYYNGEERAKGNILERFSAQQFPDLHSELNLSSLELGDSALYFCASSAGGFGNTIYFGEGSWLTVV.

This chain connects TRBV9 to TRBJ2-6, with 7 nucleotides matching TRBD2. Germline trimming cut 0 bases from V and 2 bases from J; bases unmatched to any gene: 5. The CDR3 spans 17 residues. The germline V gene encodes CDR1 SGDLS and CDR2 YYNGEE. In DNA, the CDR3 is TGTGCCAGCAGCGTAGTAGGGGAGGGGACTGGGGCCAACGTCCTGACTTTC. Its translation: CASSVVGEGTGANVLTF.

The CDR3 coding sequence is TGTGCCATCAGGCCCAGCAGCGGGAGGGCCCCAGATACGCAGTATTTT. It encodes CAIRPSSGRAPDTQYF. The chain links TRBV10-3 to TRBJ2-3; 10 nucleotides line up with TRBD2. The V and J ends lost 6 bases and 4 bases, in that order; junction bases with no gene match: 10. Per the germline V gene, CDR1 is ENHRY and CDR2 is SYGVKD. The CDR3 contains 16 residues.

The chain is built from TRBV2 and TRBJ1-1; D not resolved. Deletions cut 2 bases from V and 1 base from J, with 11 bases between. The CDR3 runs to 15 residues. Germline V gene data show CDR1 as SNHLY and CDR2 as FYNNEI. The CDR3 nucleotides are TGTGCCAGCAGTGAATTTAACAAGCGGAACACTGAAGCTTTCTTT. It yields the protein CASSEFNKRNTEAFF.